Given below is one T cell receptor (beta chain) in context. The target of this receptor is not known. No base qualities exist here, and no much larger clone lies one base off it. The data originate from a study of T cell responses to AZD1222 COVID-19 vaccine (dated by TCRdb to the early 2020s). Some background on the complete study: TCR sequencing was performed for over 230 trial participants, of whom about 210 were given two doses of AZD1222 and around 25 were given two doses of MenACWY control vaccine. Enrollment into the trials was organized by age into subgroups of 18-55, 56-69 and 70-plus years, and those subgroups contained roughly 140, 27 and 60 TCR-sequenced participants, respectively. General study outcomes and caveats: The vaccine-associated CD4 TCRs covered the entire spike protein, and the dominant responses fell in regions 160-218 and 743-854. A significant rise in spike-specific TCR breadth and depth was observed after two AZD1222 doses relative to day 0 and relative to MenACWY recipients. Only six AZD1222 recipients were SARS-CoV-2 seropositive at baseline, limiting conclusions about previously exposed vaccinees. Nearly half of unique spike-specific TCRs reportedly recognized epitopes outside regions mutated in the B.1.351 and B.1.1.7 variants. In the small 56-69-year group, the increase in depth fell short of significance, most likely because of low power. Most participants were white British and females outnumbered males, and the authors suggested that clonal diversity may have been underestimated. Because no day 14 peak-response samples were available, repertoires were characterized only after the peak T cell response.

This specimen's time point label, interpreted: baseline before first vaccination. The sample's treatment or condition label, in plain terms: meningococcal conjugate vaccine given as trial control. Vaccinee samples were obtained from the UK trials COV001 and COV002, which included a single-blind randomized controlled phase 2/3 trial of AZD1222 (ChAdOx1 nCoV-19) in healthy adults. For TCRbeta chain sequencing, PBMC samples were collected from trial participants at day 0 and at day 28 after the second dose. Taken from the germline V gene (reference sequence), the CDR1 and CDR2 loops are LNHDA and SQIVND. The CDR3 has 13 amino acids, counting the end cysteine and phenylalanine. Of all the DNA, just the CDR3 is kept, 39 bases in frame from base 1. Trimming takes 5 bases from V and 5 bases from J, and the germline ends sit 10 bases apart. The CDR3 regions of human TCRbeta chains were analyzed by immunosequencing. Turning to the authors' computational methods: TCRs in the repertoires were matched against a reference library of SARS-CoV-2-specific TCRs that had been generated with the MIRA antigen-specificity platform. Breadth was defined as the fraction of unique TCRs that were SARS-CoV-2-associated, and depth was defined as the fraction of total T cells that were SARS-CoV-2-associated. Each spike-specific TCR was assigned to its reactive spike region and to a CD4 or CD8 class using the MIRA data. Log10-transformed breadth and depth values were compared by one-way ANOVA with Sidak's multiple comparisons tests. TCRdb retrieved this table from immuneACCESS and kept in-frame rearrangements only. Not all clones are present; in checked studies, unresolved V genes account for under half, and no reason is known for the remainder. That table supplies the V and J calls and clone size; D and trimming were determined from the DNA. In all, the sample holds fewer than 250,000 clones, and 90% to 95% of those were seen once. The ten largest make up about 1% of the sample.

The rearrangement joined TRBV19 to TRBJ1-5, with the D segment identity uncertain. Sequencing was performed on peripheral blood, taken on day 0 of MenACWY control vaccination. The TCR sequence derives from an adult in good health. The DNA sequence is as follows: TGTGCCAGTAGTCAGACTCGGGATCAGCCCCAGCATTTT. This gives the protein CASSQTRDQPQHF.